This T cell receptor beta chain originates from a study of cytomegalovirus exposure and HLA in healthy donors. General observations from the study: Rarity held for most TCR sequences, but there were some public TCRs that occurred in many donors. Altogether, 160 or so TCR beta chains were recorded as cytomegalovirus-associated.

Comments on this clone: The target antigen is unknown.

The CDR3 contains 13 residues. CDR1 SGHTA and CDR2 FQGTGA come from the germline V gene. V was clipped by 5 bases and J by 4 bases; unmatched bases: 3. In the PCR, 60 Vbeta and 13 Jbeta primers were used. Here immunoSEQ multiplex PCR was the method, and the copy in TCRdb shows in-frame clones only, minus some. The repertoire holds tens of thousands of clones, with about 80% as singletons. This receptor was identified in a man younger than 45 in good health and CMV-seronegative. V is TRBV7-3 and J is TRBJ2-5, with 8 bases aligning to TRBD2. Sequences were obtained from PBMCs. This CDR3 is CASSPGGVETQYF. As DNA, the CDR3 is TGTGCCAGCAGCCCGGGGGGGGTAGAGACCCAGTACTTC. Full variable domain (remainder filled in from reference TRBV7-3 and TRBJ2-5): GAGVSQTPSNKVTEKGKYVELRCDPISGHTALYWYRQSLGQGPEFLIYFQGTGAADDSGLPNDRFFAVRPEGSVSTLKIQRTERGDSAVYLCASSPGGVETQYFGPGTRLLVL.